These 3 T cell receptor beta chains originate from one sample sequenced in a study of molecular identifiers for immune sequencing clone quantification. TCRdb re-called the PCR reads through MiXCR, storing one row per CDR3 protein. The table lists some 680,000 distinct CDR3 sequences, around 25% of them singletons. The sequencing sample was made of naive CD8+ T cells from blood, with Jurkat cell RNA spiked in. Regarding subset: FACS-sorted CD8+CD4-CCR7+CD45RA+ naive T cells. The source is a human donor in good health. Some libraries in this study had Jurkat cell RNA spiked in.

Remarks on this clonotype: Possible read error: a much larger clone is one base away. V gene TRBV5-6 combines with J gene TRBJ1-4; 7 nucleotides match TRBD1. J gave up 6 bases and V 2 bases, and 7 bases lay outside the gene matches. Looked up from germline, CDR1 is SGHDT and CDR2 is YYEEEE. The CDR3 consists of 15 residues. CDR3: CASSFGQALDEKLFF. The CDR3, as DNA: TGTGCCAGCAGCTTCGGACAGGCCCTTGATGAAAAACTGTTTTTT.

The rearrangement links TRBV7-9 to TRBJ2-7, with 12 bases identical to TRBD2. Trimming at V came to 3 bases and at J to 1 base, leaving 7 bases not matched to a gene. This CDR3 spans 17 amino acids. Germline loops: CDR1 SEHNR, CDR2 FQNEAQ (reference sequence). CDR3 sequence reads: CASSFELAGGLSYEQYF. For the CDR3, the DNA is TGTGCCAGCAGCTTTGAGCTAGCGGGAGGGCTTTCCTACGAGCAGTACTTC. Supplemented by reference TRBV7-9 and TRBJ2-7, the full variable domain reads DTGVSQNPRHKITKRGQNVTFRCDPISEHNRLYWYRQTLGQGPEFLTYFQNEAQLEKSRLLSDRFSAERPKGSFSTLEIQRTEQGDSAMYLCASSFELAGGLSYEQYFGPGTRLTVT.

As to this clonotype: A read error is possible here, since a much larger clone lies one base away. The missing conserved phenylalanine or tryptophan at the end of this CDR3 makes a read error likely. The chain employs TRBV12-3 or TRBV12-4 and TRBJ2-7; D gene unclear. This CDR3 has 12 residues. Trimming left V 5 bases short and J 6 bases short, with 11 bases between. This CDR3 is CASSDDRPEQYL. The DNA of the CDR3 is TGTGCCAGCAGTGACGACCGGCCCGAGCAGTACCTC.